Listed below are T cell receptor beta chains from one sample, sequenced in a study of tumor-infiltrating lymphocytes in localized non-small cell lung cancer. The table came from immunoSEQ multiplex PCR; TCRdb's copy has only in-frame clones and leaves some out. The table includes roughly 6,900 clones, over 60% detected once. Sequencing was performed on lung tumor tissue. The source is a human donor with non-small cell lung cancer. The CDR3 runs from the conserved cysteine through the conserved F or W. The order of the fields is V gene, clone size, CDR3 length, D gene, J gene, CDR3 DNA, CDR3 protein. D genes are given only for firm matches. Not every row has a clone size; where given, it reads once, few, many or a size class.

v_call: TRBV4-3
clone_size: -
cdr3_length: 15
d_call: -
j_call: TRBJ1-2
cdr3_nt: TGCGCCAGCAGCCAAGCCGGGACAAACAACTATGGCTACACCTTC
cdr3_aa: CASSQAGTNNYGYTF

v_call: TRBV2
clone_size: -
cdr3_length: 14
d_call: -
j_call: TRBJ1-5
cdr3_nt: TGTGCCAGCAGTGAAATAGCGAGCAATCAGCCCCAGCATTTT
cdr3_aa: CASSEIASNQPQHF

v_call: TRBV6-5
clone_size: -
cdr3_length: 14
d_call: TRBD1
j_call: TRBJ2-7
cdr3_nt: TGTGCCAGCAGTCCGGACAGGGGCGTAGGTGAGCAGTACTTC
cdr3_aa: CASSPDRGVGEQYF

v_call: TRBV4-1
clone_size: -
cdr3_length: 15
d_call: -
j_call: TRBJ2-5
cdr3_nt: TGCGCCAGCAGCCAAGAACAGGGCATTCAAGAGACCCAGTACTTC
cdr3_aa: CASSQEQGIQETQYF

v_call: TRBV7-1
clone_size: -
cdr3_length: 12
d_call: -
j_call: TRBJ1-2
cdr3_nt: TGTGCCAGCAGCCCAGTCAATAGGGGCTACACCTTC
cdr3_aa: CASSPVNRGYTF

v_call: TRBV5-6
clone_size: -
cdr3_length: 14
d_call: -
j_call: TRBJ2-7
cdr3_nt: TGTGCCAGCAGCTTGGGAGGGGACTCCTACGAGCAGTACTTC
cdr3_aa: CASSLGGDSYEQYF

v_call: TRBV29-1
clone_size: -
cdr3_length: 12
d_call: TRBD2
j_call: TRBJ2-7
cdr3_nt: TGCAGCGTTAGGCTAGCGGGCTACGAGCAGTACTTC
cdr3_aa: CSVRLAGYEQYF

v_call: TRBV18
clone_size: -
cdr3_length: 15
d_call: TRBD1
j_call: TRBJ1-2
cdr3_nt: TGTGCCAGCTCACCATTCGGGACAGGGGGTTATGGCTACACCTTC
cdr3_aa: CASSPFGTGGYGYTF

v_call: TRBV7-9
clone_size: -
cdr3_length: 16
d_call: TRBD1
j_call: TRBJ1-2
cdr3_nt: TGTGCCAGCAGCTCCACACAGGGGGAGTTAGTCTATGGCTACACCTTC
cdr3_aa: CASSSTQGELVYGYTF

v_call: TRBV5-4
clone_size: large
cdr3_length: 14
d_call: TRBD1
j_call: TRBJ2-7
cdr3_nt: TGTGCCAGCAGCTTGGCGGGACAGGGCGACGAGCAGTACTTC
cdr3_aa: CASSLAGQGDEQYF

v_call: TRBV11-2
clone_size: few
cdr3_length: 15
d_call: TRBD1
j_call: TRBJ1-2
cdr3_nt: TGTGCCAGCAGCCCGACAGGGCCCGACAACTATGGCTACACCTTC
cdr3_aa: CASSPTGPDNYGYTF

v_call: TRBV5-1
clone_size: -
cdr3_length: 18
d_call: -
j_call: TRBJ1-4
cdr3_nt: TGCGCCAGCAGCGTGGCCGGGGGCTTACTTGCAACTAATGAAAAACTGTTTTTT
cdr3_aa: CASSVAGGLLATNEKLFF

v_call: TRBV7-9
clone_size: -
cdr3_length: 11
d_call: -
j_call: TRBJ1-1
cdr3_nt: TGTGCCAGCAGCCGACAGCCTGAAGCTTTCTTT
cdr3_aa: CASSRQPEAFF

v_call: TRBV5-5
clone_size: few
cdr3_length: 14
d_call: -
j_call: TRBJ2-1
cdr3_nt: TGTGCCAGCAGCCCCCGGGGGCAGCACAATGAGCAGTTCTTC
cdr3_aa: CASSPRGQHNEQFF

v_call: TRBV28
clone_size: -
cdr3_length: 12
d_call: -
j_call: TRBJ2-7
cdr3_nt: TGTGCCAGCAGTTTATACACCGACGAGCAGTACTTC
cdr3_aa: CASSLYTDEQYF

v_call: TRBV30
clone_size: -
cdr3_length: 17
d_call: -
j_call: TRBJ1-4
cdr3_nt: TGTGCCTGGAGTACGGGAAGTGTTTGGGGGGAAGATGAAAAACTGTTTTTT
cdr3_aa: CAWSTGSVWGEDEKLFF

v_call: TRBV7-9
clone_size: -
cdr3_length: 14
d_call: -
j_call: TRBJ2-5
cdr3_nt: TGTGCCAGCAGCCTCCTGGAGTACCAAGAGACCCAGTACTTC
cdr3_aa: CASSLLEYQETQYF

v_call: TRBV19
clone_size: -
cdr3_length: 17
d_call: TRBD1
j_call: TRBJ1-5
cdr3_nt: TGTGCCAGTAGAGGGGGCACTGGCAGGGGCGACAATCAGCCCCAGCATTTT
cdr3_aa: CASRGGTGRGDNQPQHF